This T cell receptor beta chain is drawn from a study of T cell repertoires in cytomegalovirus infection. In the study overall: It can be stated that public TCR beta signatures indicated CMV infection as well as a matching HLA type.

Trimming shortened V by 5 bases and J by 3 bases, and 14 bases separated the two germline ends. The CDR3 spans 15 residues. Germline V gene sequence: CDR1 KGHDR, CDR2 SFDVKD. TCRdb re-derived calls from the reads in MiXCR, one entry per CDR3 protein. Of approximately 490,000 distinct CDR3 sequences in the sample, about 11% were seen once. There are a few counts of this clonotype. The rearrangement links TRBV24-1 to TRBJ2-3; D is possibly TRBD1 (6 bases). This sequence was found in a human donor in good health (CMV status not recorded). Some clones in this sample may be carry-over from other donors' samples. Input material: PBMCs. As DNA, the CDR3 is TGTGCCACCAGTGTAGGGGCAGGGGAGACAGATACGCAGTATTTT. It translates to CATSVGAGETDTQYF.